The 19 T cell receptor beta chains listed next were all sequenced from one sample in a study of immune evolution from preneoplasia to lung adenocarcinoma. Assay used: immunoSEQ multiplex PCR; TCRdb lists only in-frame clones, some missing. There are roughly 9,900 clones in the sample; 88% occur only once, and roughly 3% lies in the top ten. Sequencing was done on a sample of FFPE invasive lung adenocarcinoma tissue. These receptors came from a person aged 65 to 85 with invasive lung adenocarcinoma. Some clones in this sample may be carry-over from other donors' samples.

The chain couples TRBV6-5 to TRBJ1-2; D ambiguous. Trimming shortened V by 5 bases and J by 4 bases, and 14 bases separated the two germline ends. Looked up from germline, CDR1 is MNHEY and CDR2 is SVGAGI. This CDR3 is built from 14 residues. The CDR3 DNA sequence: TGTGCCAGCAGTCCCCGCAGCGCTATCTATGGCTACACCTTC. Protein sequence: CASSPRSAIYGYTF.

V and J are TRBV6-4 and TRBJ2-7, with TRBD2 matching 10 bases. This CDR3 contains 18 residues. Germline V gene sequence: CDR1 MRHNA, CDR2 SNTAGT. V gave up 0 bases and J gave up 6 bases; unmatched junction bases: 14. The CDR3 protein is CASSDSNQREGVNGEQYF. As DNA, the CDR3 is TGTGCCAGCAGTGACTCGAACCAGCGGGAGGGTGTCAACGGCGAGCAGTACTTC.

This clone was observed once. The CDR3: CASSLQSEVGTQYF. The CDR3 DNA reads as TGTGCCAGCTCACTACAGAGCGAGGTGGGGACCCAGTACTTC. V gene TRBV18 combines with J gene TRBJ2-5; D uncertain. The germline gives CDR1 KGHSH, CDR2 LQKENI. V lost 4 bases to trimming and J lost 7 bases, with 16 bases between them. The CDR3 length is 14 residues.

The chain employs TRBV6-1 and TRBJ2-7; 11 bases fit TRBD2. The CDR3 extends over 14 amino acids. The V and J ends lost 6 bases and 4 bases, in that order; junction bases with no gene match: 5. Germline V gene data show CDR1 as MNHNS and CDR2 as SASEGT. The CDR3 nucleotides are TGTGCCAGCAGGGAGACTAGCGGGGCATACGAGCAGTACTTC. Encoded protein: CASRETSGAYEQYF.

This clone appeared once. The CDR3 here is CASRHTGYEQYF. The CDR3 bases are TGTGCCAGCAGGCATACAGGCTACGAGCAGTACTTC. The chain employs TRBV6-1 and TRBJ2-7, with D possibly matching TRBD1 (5 bases). Germline loops: CDR1 MNHNS, CDR2 SASEGT. The germline V and J ends were trimmed by 6 bases and 3 bases, with 9 bases remaining between them. The CDR3 spans 12 residues.

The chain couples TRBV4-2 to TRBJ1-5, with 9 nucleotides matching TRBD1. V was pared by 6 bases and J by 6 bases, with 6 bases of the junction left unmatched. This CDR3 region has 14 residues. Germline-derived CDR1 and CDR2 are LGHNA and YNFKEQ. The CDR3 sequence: CASSRDREVQPQHF. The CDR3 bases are TGTGCCAGCAGTCGGGACAGGGAGGTTCAGCCCCAGCATTTT.

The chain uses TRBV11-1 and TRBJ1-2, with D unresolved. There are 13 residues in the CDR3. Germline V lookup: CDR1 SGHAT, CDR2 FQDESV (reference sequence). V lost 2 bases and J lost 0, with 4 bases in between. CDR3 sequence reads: CASSLTTNYGYTF. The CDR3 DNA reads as TGTGCCAGCAGCTTAACAACTAACTATGGCTACACCTTC.

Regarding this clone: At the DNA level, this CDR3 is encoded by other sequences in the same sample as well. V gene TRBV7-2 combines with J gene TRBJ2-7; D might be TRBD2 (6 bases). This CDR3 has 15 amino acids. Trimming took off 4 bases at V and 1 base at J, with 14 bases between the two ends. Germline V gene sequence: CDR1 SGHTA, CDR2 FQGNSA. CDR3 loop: CASSSGGTGSYEQYF. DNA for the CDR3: TGTGCCAGCAGCTCAGGAGGGACCGGGTCCTACGAGCAGTACTTC.

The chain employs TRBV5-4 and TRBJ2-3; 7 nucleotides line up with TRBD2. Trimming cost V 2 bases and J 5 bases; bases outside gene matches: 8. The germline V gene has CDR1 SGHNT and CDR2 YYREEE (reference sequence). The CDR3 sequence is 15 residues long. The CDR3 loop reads CASSLAGQSGDTQYF. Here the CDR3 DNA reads TGTGCCAGCAGCTTAGCGGGGCAAAGTGGAGATACGCAGTATTTT.

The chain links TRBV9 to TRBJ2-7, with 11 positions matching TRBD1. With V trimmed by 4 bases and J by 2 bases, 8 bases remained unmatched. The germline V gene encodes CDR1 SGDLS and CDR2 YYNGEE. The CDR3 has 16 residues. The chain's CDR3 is CASSKKGTGGPYEQYF. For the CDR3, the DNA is TGTGCCAGCAGCAAAAAAGGGACAGGGGGACCCTACGAGCAGTACTTC. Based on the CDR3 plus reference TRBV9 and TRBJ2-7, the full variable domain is DSGVTQTPKHLITATGQRVTLRCSPRSGDLSVYWYQQSLDQGLQFLIQYYNGEERAKGNILERFSAQQFPDLHSELNLSSLELGDSALYFCASSKKGTGGPYEQYFGPGTRLTVT.

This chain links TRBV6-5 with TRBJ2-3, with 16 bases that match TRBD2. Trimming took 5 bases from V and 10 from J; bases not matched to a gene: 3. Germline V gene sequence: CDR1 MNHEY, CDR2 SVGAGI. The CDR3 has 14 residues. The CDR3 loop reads CASSIGTSGRAQYF. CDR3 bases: TGTGCCAGCAGTATCGGGACTAGCGGGAGGGCGCAGTATTTT.

CDR3 amino acids: CASRVNYGYTF. CDR3 DNA: TGTGCCAGCAGAGTAAACTATGGCTACACCTTC. The genes are TRBV28 and TRBJ1-2; no reliable D call. Germline V gene lookup returns CDR1 MDHEN and CDR2 SYDVKM. Trimming cost V 6 bases and J 2 bases, with 4 bases left between them. The CDR3 has 11 amino acids.

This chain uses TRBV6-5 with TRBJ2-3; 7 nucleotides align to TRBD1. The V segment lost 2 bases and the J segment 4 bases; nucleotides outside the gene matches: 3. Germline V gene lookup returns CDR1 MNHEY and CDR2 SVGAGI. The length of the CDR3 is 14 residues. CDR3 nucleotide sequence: TGTGCCAGCAGTTACAGGCAGGGGGCAGATACGCAGTATTTT. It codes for CASSYRQGADTQYF.

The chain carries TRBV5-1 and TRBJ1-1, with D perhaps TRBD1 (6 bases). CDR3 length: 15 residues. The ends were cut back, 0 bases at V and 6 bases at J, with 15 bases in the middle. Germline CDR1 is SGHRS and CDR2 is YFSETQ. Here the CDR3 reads CASSLGQVGGAEAFF. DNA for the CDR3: TGCGCCAGCAGCTTGGGACAGGTTGGGGGGGCTGAAGCTTTCTTT.

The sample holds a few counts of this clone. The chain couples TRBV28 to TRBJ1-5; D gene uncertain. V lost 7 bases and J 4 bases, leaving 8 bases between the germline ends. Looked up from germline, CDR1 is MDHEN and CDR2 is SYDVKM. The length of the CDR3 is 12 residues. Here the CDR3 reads CASNPPNQPQHF. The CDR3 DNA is TGTGCCAGCAACCCCCCAAATCAGCCCCAGCATTTT.

The CDR3 coding sequence is TGTGCCAGCAGCTCGGTTGGATCTCCGGGGGTGCAGTACTTC. Protein product: CASSSVGSPGVQYF. The rearrangement joins TRBV7-9 to TRBJ2-7; tentative D call: TRBD2 (6 bases). Trimming took off 4 bases at V and 9 bases at J, with 19 bases between the two ends. This CDR3 is 14 amino acids long. Germline V gene sequence: CDR1 SEHNR, CDR2 FQNEAQ (reference sequence). Using reference TRBV7-9 and TRBJ2-7 for the parts outside the CDR3, the full variable domain is DTGVSQNPRHKITKRGQNVTFRCDPISEHNRLYWYRQTLGQGPEFLTYFQNEAQLEKSRLLSDRFSAERPKGSFSTLEIQRTEQGDSAMYLCASSSVGSPGVQYFGPGTRLTVT.

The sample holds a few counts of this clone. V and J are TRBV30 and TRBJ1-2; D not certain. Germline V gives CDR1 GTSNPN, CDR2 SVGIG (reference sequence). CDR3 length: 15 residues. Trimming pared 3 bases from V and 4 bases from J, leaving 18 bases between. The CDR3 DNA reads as TGTGCCTGGAGGACCGCCGGTGGTTACGGCTATGGCTACACCTTC. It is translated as CAWRTAGGYGYGYTF.

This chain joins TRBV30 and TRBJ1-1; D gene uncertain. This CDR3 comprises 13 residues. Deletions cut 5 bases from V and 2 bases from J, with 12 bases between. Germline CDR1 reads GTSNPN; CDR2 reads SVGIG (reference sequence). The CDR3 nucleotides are TGTGCCTGGGCAATTCGGGCAAACACTGAAGCTTTCTTT. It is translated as CAWAIRANTEAFF.

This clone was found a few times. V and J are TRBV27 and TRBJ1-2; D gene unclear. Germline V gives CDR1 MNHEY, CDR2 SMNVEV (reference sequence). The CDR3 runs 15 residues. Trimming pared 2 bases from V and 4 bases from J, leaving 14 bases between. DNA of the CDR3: TGTGCCAGCAGTTTAGGTTCTCAGGCCGTCTATGGCTACACCTTC. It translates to CASSLGSQAVYGYTF.